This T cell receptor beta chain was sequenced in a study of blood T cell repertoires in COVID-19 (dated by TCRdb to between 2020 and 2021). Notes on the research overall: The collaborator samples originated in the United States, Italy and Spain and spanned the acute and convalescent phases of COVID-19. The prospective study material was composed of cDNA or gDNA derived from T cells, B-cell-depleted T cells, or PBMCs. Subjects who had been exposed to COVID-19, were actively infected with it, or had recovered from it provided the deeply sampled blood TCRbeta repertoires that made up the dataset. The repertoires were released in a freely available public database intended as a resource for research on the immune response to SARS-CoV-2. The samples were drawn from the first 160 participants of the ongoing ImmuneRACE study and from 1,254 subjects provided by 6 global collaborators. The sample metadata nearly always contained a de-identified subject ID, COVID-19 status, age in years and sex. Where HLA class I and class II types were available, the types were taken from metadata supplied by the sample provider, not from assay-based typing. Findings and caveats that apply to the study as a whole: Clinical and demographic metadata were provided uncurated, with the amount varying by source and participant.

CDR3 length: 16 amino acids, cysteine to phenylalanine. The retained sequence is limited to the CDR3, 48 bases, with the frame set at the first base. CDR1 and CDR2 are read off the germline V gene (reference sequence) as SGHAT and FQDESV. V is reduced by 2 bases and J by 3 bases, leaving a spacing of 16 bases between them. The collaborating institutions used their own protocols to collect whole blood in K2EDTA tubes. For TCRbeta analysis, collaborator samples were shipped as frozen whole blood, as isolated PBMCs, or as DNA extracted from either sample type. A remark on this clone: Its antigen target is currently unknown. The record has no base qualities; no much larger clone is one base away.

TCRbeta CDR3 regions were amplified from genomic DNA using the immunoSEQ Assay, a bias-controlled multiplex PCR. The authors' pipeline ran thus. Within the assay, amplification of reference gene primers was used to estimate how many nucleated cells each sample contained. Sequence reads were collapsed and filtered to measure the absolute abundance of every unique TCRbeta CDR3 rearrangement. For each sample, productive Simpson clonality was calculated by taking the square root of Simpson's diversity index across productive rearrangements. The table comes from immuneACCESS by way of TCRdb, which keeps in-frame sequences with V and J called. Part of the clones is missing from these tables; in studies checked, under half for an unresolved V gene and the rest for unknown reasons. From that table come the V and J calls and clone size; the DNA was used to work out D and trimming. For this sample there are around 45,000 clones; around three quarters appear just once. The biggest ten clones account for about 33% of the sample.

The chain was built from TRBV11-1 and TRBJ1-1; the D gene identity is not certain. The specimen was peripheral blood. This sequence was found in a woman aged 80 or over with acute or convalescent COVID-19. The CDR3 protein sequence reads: CASSLLRHSLDTEAFF. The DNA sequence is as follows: TGTGCCAGCAGCTTACTCAGACACTCCCTGGACACTGAAGCTTTCTTT.